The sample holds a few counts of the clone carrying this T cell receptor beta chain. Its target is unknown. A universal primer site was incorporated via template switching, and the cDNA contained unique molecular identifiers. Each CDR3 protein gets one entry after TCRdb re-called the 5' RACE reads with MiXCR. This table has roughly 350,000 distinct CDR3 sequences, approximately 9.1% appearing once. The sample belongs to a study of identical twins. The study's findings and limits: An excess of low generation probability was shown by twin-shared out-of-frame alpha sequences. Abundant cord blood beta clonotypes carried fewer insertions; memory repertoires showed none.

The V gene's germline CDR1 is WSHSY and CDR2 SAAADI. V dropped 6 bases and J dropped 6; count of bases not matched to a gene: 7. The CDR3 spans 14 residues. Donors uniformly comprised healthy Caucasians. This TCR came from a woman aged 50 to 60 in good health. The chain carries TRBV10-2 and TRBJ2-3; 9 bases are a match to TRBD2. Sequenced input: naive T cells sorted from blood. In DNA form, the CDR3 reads TGCGCCAGCAGAGGGACTAGCTTAACGGATACGCAGTATTTT. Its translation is CASRGTSLTDTQYF.